The rows below give T cell receptor beta chains drawn from one sample of a study of vaccination and CD4 T cells after COVID-19. TCRdb reprocessed the PCR reads with MiXCR, giving one entry per CDR3 protein. This sample carries some 13,000 distinct CDR3 sequences, roughly 37% of them seen once, and the ten largest clones take 8.5% to 12%. Their recognized antigens are unknown. Sequenced material: CD4+ T cells from blood, cultured in vitro. Receptor source: a human donor who had recovered from COVID-19. The CDR3 runs from the conserved cysteine through the conserved F or W. The order of the fields is D gene, J gene, V gene, clone size, CDR3 DNA, CDR3 protein. D genes are given only for firm matches. Expanded clones are given a class, and other clones once, few, many or no size at all.

D gene: .; J gene: TRBJ2-7; V gene: TRBV29-1; clone size: .; CDR3 DNA: TGCAGCGTTGTTCCCGGGAGTTCCTACGAGCAGTACTTC; CDR3 protein: CSVVPGSSYEQYF
D gene: TRBD2; J gene: TRBJ2-3; V gene: TRBV7-9; clone size: .; CDR3 DNA: TGTGCCAGCAGCTATCTAGCGGGAGGGTTAGATACGCAGTATTTT; CDR3 protein: CASSYLAGGLDTQYF
D gene: .; J gene: TRBJ1-6; V gene: TRBV18; clone size: .; CDR3 DNA: TGTGCCAGCTCACCAAATCTCTCCTATAATTCACCCCTCCACTTT; CDR3 protein: CASSPNLSYNSPLHF
D gene: TRBD1; J gene: TRBJ1-1; V gene: TRBV20-1; clone size: .; CDR3 DNA: TGCAGTGGAAAGCAGGGGGCGCGCACTGAAGCTTTCTTT; CDR3 protein: CSGKQGARTEAFF
D gene: .; J gene: TRBJ1-3; V gene: TRBV5-4; clone size: .; CDR3 DNA: TGTGCCAGCAGCTTGGGGTTGGGGACTGGAAACACCATATATTTT; CDR3 protein: CASSLGLGTGNTIYF
D gene: .; J gene: TRBJ1-1; V gene: TRBV7-2; clone size: .; CDR3 DNA: TGTGCCAGCAGCTTAGTCCTGAATCTGAACACTGAAGCTTTCTTT; CDR3 protein: CASSLVLNLNTEAFF
D gene: TRBD2; J gene: TRBJ2-5; V gene: TRBV20-1; clone size: .; CDR3 DNA: TGCAGTGTTAAACCGGGACTAGCGGACGTAGGGGAGACCCAGTACTTC; CDR3 protein: CSVKPGLADVGETQYF
D gene: .; J gene: TRBJ2-7; V gene: TRBV6-5; clone size: .; CDR3 DNA: TGTGCCAGCAGTTACGTCAGCTACGAGCAGTACTTC; CDR3 protein: CASSYVSYEQYF
D gene: .; J gene: TRBJ1-6; V gene: TRBV6-1; clone size: few; CDR3 DNA: TGTGCCAGCGGCGGACACAGTAATTCACCCCTCCACTTT; CDR3 protein: CASGGHSNSPLHF
D gene: .; J gene: TRBJ2-7; V gene: TRBV11-2; clone size: few; CDR3 DNA: TGTGCCAGCAGCTCTACAGGGGGGGGCTCCTACGAGCAGTACTTC; CDR3 protein: CASSSTGGGSYEQYF
D gene: .; J gene: TRBJ1-5; V gene: TRBV20-1; clone size: few; CDR3 DNA: TGCAGTGCAGCGGTGGGGCAGGGCAAGAATCAGCCCCAGCATTTT; CDR3 protein: CSAAVGQGKNQPQHF
D gene: .; J gene: TRBJ2-4; V gene: TRBV20-1; clone size: .; CDR3 DNA: TGCAGTGCCCCCAGCCGGTCAGCAGGGGTTCTCGCCAAAAACATTCAGTACTTC; CDR3 protein: CSAPSRSAGVLAKNIQYF
D gene: TRBD2; J gene: TRBJ2-5; V gene: TRBV24-1; clone size: few; CDR3 DNA: TGTGCCACCAGTGATTCCGGGACTAGCGGGTCCCAAGCCCAGTACTTC; CDR3 protein: CATSDSGTSGSQAQYF
D gene: .; J gene: TRBJ1-2; V gene: TRBV12-3/TRBV12-4; clone size: .; CDR3 DNA: TGTGCCAGCAGTTTAGAGCTGGGGGTTGGCTACACCTTC; CDR3 protein: CASSLELGVGYTF
D gene: TRBD1; J gene: TRBJ1-4; V gene: TRBV27; clone size: .; CDR3 DNA: TGTGCCAGCAGTTCCGGGACAGCTCTTGATATTGAAAAACTGTTTTTT; CDR3 protein: CASSSGTALDIEKLFF
D gene: TRBD1; J gene: TRBJ1-5; V gene: TRBV20-1; clone size: .; CDR3 DNA: TGCAGTGCTCCCCGGGACAGGGATAGCAATCAGCCCCAGCATTTT; CDR3 protein: CSAPRDRDSNQPQHF
D gene: TRBD1; J gene: TRBJ2-1; V gene: TRBV20-1; clone size: .; CDR3 DNA: TGCAGTGCTAGAGAACTCAGGGGGCTTATCCCCAACGATCTGGACAATGAGCAGTTCTTC; CDR3 protein: CSARELRGLIPNDLDNEQFF
D gene: .; J gene: TRBJ2-5; V gene: TRBV14; clone size: .; CDR3 DNA: TGTGCCAGCAGCCGGGGTCCAAAAGAGACCCAGTACTTC; CDR3 protein: CASSRGPKETQYF
D gene: .; J gene: TRBJ2-6; V gene: TRBV5-1; clone size: .; CDR3 DNA: TGCGCCAGCAGGAGGCAGGTCCCTTCCGGGGCCAACGTCCTGACTTTC; CDR3 protein: CASRRQVPSGANVLTF
D gene: .; J gene: TRBJ2-3; V gene: TRBV11-1; clone size: few; CDR3 DNA: TGTGCCAGCAGCTTATTGGGACTTCAGTTCACAGATACGCAGTATTTT; CDR3 protein: CASSLLGLQFTDTQYF
D gene: .; J gene: TRBJ2-5; V gene: TRBV5-1; clone size: .; CDR3 DNA: TGCGCCAGCAGCCCGGGTGTTTGGGGACAAGAGACCCAGTACTTC; CDR3 protein: CASSPGVWGQETQYF
D gene: .; J gene: TRBJ1-2; V gene: TRBV27; clone size: few; CDR3 DNA: TGTGCCAGCAGCCCCCGAGATACCTATGGCTACACCTTC; CDR3 protein: CASSPRDTYGYTF
D gene: TRBD2; J gene: TRBJ2-5; V gene: TRBV5-1; clone size: .; CDR3 DNA: TGCGCCAGCAGCCAGACTAGCGGGAGGGAAACCCGGTACTTC; CDR3 protein: CASSQTSGRETRYF
D gene: TRBD2; J gene: TRBJ2-7; V gene: TRBV6-1; clone size: .; CDR3 DNA: TGTGCCAGCAGCGGGGCGGGGGGTGGTTATTTCTACGAGCAGTACTTC; CDR3 protein: CASSGAGGGYFYEQYF
D gene: .; J gene: TRBJ2-7; V gene: TRBV15; clone size: .; CDR3 DNA: TGTGCCACCGAGGGGGGCGGCAGCTCCTACGAGCAGTACTTC; CDR3 protein: CATEGGGSSYEQYF
D gene: .; J gene: TRBJ2-1; V gene: TRBV5-4; clone size: .; CDR3 DNA: TGTGCCAGCAGCTTGGACAGGCTAGTCAACAATGAGCAGTTCTTC; CDR3 protein: CASSLDRLVNNEQFF
D gene: .; J gene: TRBJ2-7; V gene: TRBV20-1; clone size: .; CDR3 DNA: TGCAGTGCTGAACCAACGCAACTCGCATACGAGCAGTACTTC; CDR3 protein: CSAEPTQLAYEQYF
D gene: TRBD2; J gene: TRBJ2-7; V gene: TRBV5-6; clone size: .; CDR3 DNA: TGTGCCAGCAGCACTAGCGGGAGTGACGAGCAGTACTTC; CDR3 protein: CASSTSGSDEQYF
D gene: .; J gene: TRBJ2-3; V gene: TRBV20-1; clone size: few; CDR3 DNA: TGCAGTGCTAGAGATCTGGGACGGAGCCTAGATACGCAGTATTTT; CDR3 protein: CSARDLGRSLDTQYF